A single sample gave rise to the 16 T cell receptor beta chains below, sequenced in a study of cytomegalovirus exposure and HLA in healthy donors. Amplification used 60 Vbeta primers and 13 Jbeta primers. Sequencing was performed with immunoSEQ multiplex PCR; in TCRdb, only in-frame clones are kept and a portion is missing. Of approximately 110,000 clones in the sample, approximately 80% were seen once. Sample: PBMCs. These receptors originate from a woman in her thirties or forties in good health and CMV-seropositive.

The rearrangement joins TRBV27 to TRBJ2-1; possible D gene TRBD2, 6 bases. This CDR3 spans 15 amino acids. Trimming took off 6 bases at V and 1 base at J, with 13 bases between the two ends. CDR1 and CDR2 from the germline V gene are MNHEY and SMNVEV (reference sequence). The CDR3 coding sequence is TGTGCCAGCAGCCGTGGGACTGGGTCCTACAATGAGCAGTTCTTC. It encodes CASSRGTGSYNEQFF.

This clone was picked up one time. CDR3 bases: TGTGCCAGCCAAACAGGGATTGGGCCCCAGCATTTT. Translated: CASQTGIGPQHF. V is TRBV19 and J is TRBJ1-5, with a tentative D call TRBD1 (6 bases). From germline, CDR1 is LNHDA and CDR2 SQIVND (reference sequence). V was pared by 9 bases and J by 9 bases, with 15 bases between. The CDR3 contains 12 residues.

The gene calls are TRBV7-2 and TRBJ2-5, with TRBD2 identical over 16 bases. The DNA matches TRBJ2-7 better at its end, which makes the J call doubtful. The germline V gene encodes CDR1 SGHTA and CDR2 FQGNSA. The CDR3 is 18 residues long. The CDR3 DNA reads TGTGCCAGCAGCTCGAGGGGACTAGCGGGAGGGCCTTCCTACGAGCAGTACTTC. Its translation: CASSSRGLAGGPSYEQYF.

This clone was picked up one time. CDR3 amino acids: CASSVDKASVRGEQFF. For the CDR3, the DNA is TGTGCCAGCAGCGTAGACAAGGCTAGCGTTAGGGGTGAGCAGTTCTTC. The V call is TRBV9, the J call TRBJ2-1; tentatively, D is TRBD2 (6 bases). Germline V lookup: CDR1 SGDLS, CDR2 YYNGEE. The CDR3 has 16 residues. V lost 0 bases, J lost 9 bases, and 19 bases lay in between.

The rearrangement joins TRBV6-5 to TRBJ1-4; 10 positions agree with TRBD1. The trim removed 10 bases at V and 8 bases at J, leaving 7 bases unmatched. CDR1 and CDR2 from the germline V gene are MNHEY and SVGAGI. The CDR3 sequence is 13 residues long. Here the CDR3 DNA reads TGTGCCACCCGACAGGGGGCAAGAGAAAAACTGTTTTTT. Translated: CATRQGAREKLFF.

The chain has TRBV5-4 and TRBJ2-5; tentative D call: TRBD2 (5 bases). Looked up from germline, CDR1 is SGHNT and CDR2 is YYREEE (reference sequence). This CDR3 comprises 14 residues. V lost 0 bases to trimming and J lost 6 bases, with 12 bases between them. This CDR3 reads CASSLGGSGKTQYF. The CDR3 nucleotides are TGTGCCAGCAGCTTGGGTGGGAGTGGGAAGACCCAGTACTTC. The full variable domain, its missing parts supplied by reference TRBV5-4 and TRBJ2-5, is ETGVTQSPTHLIKTRGQQVTLRCSSQSGHNTVSWYQQALGQGPQFIFQYYREEENGRGNFPPRFSGLQFPNYSSELNVNALELDDSALYLCASSLGGSGKTQYFGPGTRLLVL.

V is TRBV5-1 and J is TRBJ2-3; D gene uncertain. V was trimmed by 0 bases and J by 4 bases, leaving 3 bases between them. The CDR3 covers 12 residues. CDR1 is SGHRS and CDR2 is YFSETQ in the germline V gene. The CDR3 here is CASSLAPDTQYF. DNA for the CDR3: TGCGCCAGCAGCTTGGCTCCAGATACGCAGTATTTT. The whole variable domain, filled in from reference TRBV5-1 and TRBJ2-3, reads KAGVTQTPRYLIKTRGQQVTLSCSPISGHRSVSWYQQTPGQGLQFLFEYFSETQRNKGNFPGRFSGRQFSNSRSEMNVSTLELGDSALYLCASSLAPDTQYFGPGTRLTVL.

The chain has TRBV2 and TRBJ1-3; D uncertain. CDR3 length equals 15 residues. The germline gives CDR1 SNHLY, CDR2 FYNNEI. V was shortened by 1 base and J by 4 bases, with 11 bases between the two germline ends. This CDR3 is CASSEGMEAGNTIYF. The CDR3 DNA reads as TGTGCCAGCAGTGAAGGGATGGAAGCGGGAAACACCATATATTTT.

The rearrangement uses TRBV10-3 and TRBJ2-5; D call uncertain. This CDR3 comprises 14 residues. Between the trimmed V and J ends, which lost 7 bases and 5 bases, there was a span of 17 bases. The germline gives CDR1 ENHRY, CDR2 SYGVKD. The CDR3 reads CAIKSDGLAETQYF. CDR3 sequence (DNA): TGTGCCATCAAGAGCGATGGCCTGGCGGAGACCCAGTACTTC.

The rearrangement uses TRBV4-1 and TRBJ2-7; TRBD2 matches at 8 bases. V trimming: 0 bases; J trimming: 3 bases; junction bases outside the gene matches: 4. This CDR3 has 15 residues. Germline assignment: CDR1 MGHRA and CDR2 YSYEKL. The CDR3 DNA follows: TGCGCCAGCAGCCAAGAATCGAGCGGGGGCTACGAGCAGTACTTC. This gives the protein CASSQESSGGYEQYF.

The chain joins TRBV30 to TRBJ2-1, with 7 bases identical to TRBD2. CDR3 size: 15 residues. J was trimmed by 3 bases and V by 3 bases; bases with no gene match: 8. In germline, CDR1 is GTSNPN, CDR2 SVGIG (reference sequence). This chain's CDR3 is CAWRRTSPLYNEQFF. For the CDR3, the DNA is TGTGCCTGGAGAAGGACTAGTCCCCTCTACAATGAGCAGTTCTTC.

V gene TRBV2 combines with J gene TRBJ2-7; D unresolved. Germline CDR1 is SNHLY and CDR2 is FYNNEI. CDR3 length: 13 amino acids. V lost 6 bases to trimming and J lost 2 bases, with 11 bases between them. The CDR3 coding sequence is TGTGCCAGCAGCGACACCCTCACCTACGAGCAGTACTTC. Its translation: CASSDTLTYEQYF. Variable domain in full (rest from reference TRBV2 and TRBJ2-7): EPEVTQTPSHQVTQMGQEVILRCVPISNHLYFYWYRQILGQKVEFLVSFYNNEISEKSEIFDDQFSVERPDGSNFTLKIRSTKLEDSAMYFCASSDTLTYEQYFGPGTRLTVT.

This chain links TRBV29-1 with TRBJ2-7; the D gene is possibly TRBD1 (5 bases). Germline V lookup: CDR1 SQVTM, CDR2 ANQGSEA. V was trimmed by 6 bases and J by 4 bases, leaving 16 bases between them. The CDR3 totals 13 residues. The CDR3 region has the DNA TGCAGCGTCACGACAGAGGCAGAGTACGAGCAGTACTTC. It translates to CSVTTEAEYEQYF.

A few counts support this clone. The chain couples TRBV28 to TRBJ2-1; possibly TRBD1 for D (5 bases). The ends were cut back, 6 bases at V and 4 bases at J, with 16 bases in the middle. CDR1 is MDHEN and CDR2 is SYDVKM in the germline V gene. The CDR3 is made up of 15 amino acids. The CDR3 nucleotides are TGTGCCAGCAGACCACCTCAAGACAGATACAATGAGCAGTTCTTC. Its translation: CASRPPQDRYNEQFF.

This sequence joins TRBV14 and TRBJ2-1, with a possible D match to TRBD1 (6 bases). V gave up 1 base and J gave up 3 bases, with 7 bases separating them. In germline, CDR1 is SGHDN, CDR2 FVKESK. The CDR3 has 14 amino acids. The CDR3 reads CASSQGGRYNEQFF. CDR3 in DNA: TGTGCCAGCAGCCAAGGGGGGCGCTACAATGAGCAGTTCTTC.

This clone is a singleton in its sample. The V call is TRBV2, the J call TRBJ2-1; D is perhaps TRBD2 (5 bases). This CDR3 spans 11 amino acids. The V end lost 1 base, the J end lost 10 bases, and 5 bases lay between the germline ends. Germline CDR1 and CDR2: SNHLY and FYNNEI. CDR3 DNA: TGTGCCAGCAGTGAAGGGAGGGAGCAGTTCTTC. Protein product: CASSEGREQFF.